This T cell receptor (beta chain) was obtained from a study of blood T cells in healthy people across ages (dated by TCRdb to between 2014 and 2017). Broadly, across the study: In model experiments, template switching captured roughly one uniquely barcoded TCR beta cDNA molecule for every two T cells. Donors of different ages were randomly distributed across sequencing lanes to avoid experimental bias. For two donors (one aged 18 to 30 and one aged 80 or older), the study analyzed two additional independent replicas of 1 million unique cDNA reads from the same blood draw. Using deep sequencing normalized with unique cDNA molecular identifiers, the study measured how TCR beta repertoire diversity changes with age. Four age groups were formed from the donors: young (average around 15 years), middle-aged (more than 35), aged (about 62) and long-lived (around 82).

The library came from 5' RACE. Sequenced using an Illumina HiSeq 2500. The second PCR ran for about 7 to 11 cycles and used a J-beta primer mix along with a sample-barcoded 5' primer. A template-switch 5' adaptor carrying 12 random nucleotides introduced a unique molecular identifier onto each TCR beta cDNA molecule. Each sample yielded at least 2.5 million CDR3-containing paired-end reads. First-strand cDNA was synthesized from all RNA with the Mint cDNA synthesis kit, primed by a TRBC-specific oligonucleotide. After uracil-DNA glycosylase treatment, a first 18-cycle PCR used universal primers M1SS and BC2_uni_R on all cDNA. On the study's bioinformatics: Each sample was normalized by randomly selecting 1 million high-quality reads, each carrying a distinct molecular identifier. Instead of being binned into consensus sequences, reads that shared molecular identifiers were thrown out. MiTCR, set to a Q25 quality threshold and the strictest error-elimination algorithm, was used for CDR3 identification, clonotype clustering and error correction. A nonparametric unseen species model with Euler transformation was used to estimate a lower bound on total TCR beta diversity. Using fastp trimming at Q25 and MiXCR clonotype assembly, TCRdb reanalyzed the public sequencing data and kept in-frame beta chains. Rows merge per CDR3 protein into single entries with the most common DNA and genes. The V and J calls here are based on TCRdb, not the publication. This sample holds around 870,000 distinct CDR3 sequences; about 28% were observed only once. The biggest ten clones account for about 18% of the sample.

On the study overall, not on this receptor specifically: Estimates of total diversity based on one million sequenced T cells were regarded as lower bounds and as underestimates. Observed TCR beta diversity per million T cells fell roughly linearly with age, and a significant reduction was already apparent by age around 40. The long-lived group showed more naive CD4+ T cells, fewer expanded clones and increased TCR diversity than the aged group, suggesting age selection. Because donor CMV infection status was unknown, age-related changes in expanded clonotypes were potentially confounded. Bulk unsorted PBMC profiling prevented conclusive comparison of naive and antigen-experienced compartments. The percentage of naive T cells measured by flow cytometry correlated strongly with observed TCR beta diversity.

The approximately 39 donors, aged about 6 to 95 years, were systemically healthy Caucasian individuals from Russia. Ten milliliters of peripheral blood were drawn from each donor into EDTA-treated Vacutainer tubes. Ficoll-Paque density-gradient centrifugation was used to isolate PBMCs, with at least 7 million per sample. Trizol reagent was used to extract total RNA from the PBMCs, yielding at least 5 micrograms per sample. For every donor, an aliquot of PBMCs went through flow cytometry to measure the percentages of naive CD45RAhigh/CD27high T cells. Via the germline V gene (reference sequence), CDR1 is SEHNR and CDR2 FQNEAQ. The junction shows trimming of 5 bases on V and 2 bases on J, and the gene matches do not reach 12 bases of it. Including the terminal cysteine and phenylalanine, the CDR3 comprises 17 residues. The retained sequence is limited to the CDR3, 51 bases, with the frame set at the first base.

The table lists this clonotype with many counts. There is no known antigen for this receptor. No quality values exist for individual bases; no much larger clone is one base distant. Sequenced sample: blood. This receptor was identified in a woman of 80 years or more in good health. The receptor chain draws on TRBV7-9 and TRBJ2-3, with 8 middle bases fitting TRBD2. The bases read TGTGCCAGCAGCAGACGGGGGGGAATCACATCCACAGATACGCAGTATTTT. It encodes CASSRRGGITSTDTQYF.